This is a list of T cell receptor beta chains from one sample in a study of cytomegalovirus exposure and HLA in healthy donors. Produced via immunoSEQ multiplex PCR; TCRdb's table is partial and in-frame only. The sample consists of roughly 58,000 clones, about 80% of them appearing once. The sample consisted of PBMCs. All receptors derive from a woman between 35 and 50 years old in good health and CMV-seronegative. Both conserved end residues are part of each CDR3. A D gene is named only where the DNA matches it firmly. Where a row states a size, it is once, few, many or the class of an expanded clone; other rows omit it.

v_gene	d_gene	j_gene	abundance	CDR3aa	CDR3nt
TRBV19	-	TRBJ1-1	few	CASSIRMEAFF	TGTGCCAGTAGTATTCGTATGGAAGCTTTCTTT
TRBV9	-	TRBJ1-3	-	CASSVGVQGAGNTIYF	TGTGCCAGCAGCGTAGGCGTACAGGGAGCAGGAAACACCATATATTTT
TRBV18	-	TRBJ2-3	few	CASSPQNRESTDTQYF	TGTGCCAGCTCACCACAGAACAGGGAAAGCACAGATACGCAGTATTTT
TRBV15	-	TRBJ2-2	-	CATSREDIATPQGELFF	TGTGCCACCAGCAGAGAGGACATAGCCACTCCCCAAGGGGAGCTGTTTTTT
TRBV25-1	-	TRBJ2-4	-	CASSAWQGGTNIQYF	TGTGCCAGCAGTGCCTGGCAGGGCGGGACAAACATTCAGTACTTC
TRBV28	TRBD1	TRBJ1-5	-	CASKRDRDASNQPQHF	TGTGCCAGCAAGAGGGACAGGGACGCGAGCAATCAGCCCCAGCATTTT
TRBV11-2	TRBD1	TRBJ1-4	-	CASSLGQGINEKLFF	TGTGCCAGCAGCCTTGGACAGGGCATCAATGAAAAACTGTTTTTT
TRBV18	TRBD1	TRBJ2-7	-	CASSPGTGQTYEQYF	TGTGCCAGCTCACCCGGGACAGGCCAAACCTACGAGCAGTACTTC
TRBV2	-	TRBJ2-1	-	CASLPGEGGGEQFF	TGTGCCAGCCTTCCCGGGGAGGGGGGGGGTGAGCAGTTCTTC
TRBV9	-	TRBJ2-7	few	CASSGPGAGARYEQYF	TGTGCCAGCAGCGGCCCAGGGGCGGGAGCGAGGTACGAGCAGTACTTC
TRBV19	-	TRBJ1-1	-	CASSILQEAFF	TGTGCCAGTAGTATCCTCCAGGAAGCTTTCTTT
TRBV4-1	TRBD1	TRBJ1-5	-	CASSQAPGTGSFQPQHF	TGCGCCAGCAGCCAAGCCCCCGGGACAGGGTCTTTTCAGCCCCAGCATTTT
TRBV28	TRBD2	TRBJ2-1	-	CASSLFTRGLAEDNEQFF	TGTGCCAGCAGTTTATTTACCCGGGGACTAGCGGAGGACAATGAGCAGTTCTTC
TRBV9	TRBD2	TRBJ2-3	once	CASSVEPSGRGTDTQYF	TGTGCCAGCAGCGTAGAGCCCAGCGGGAGGGGGACAGATACGCAGTATTTT
TRBV12-5	-	TRBJ1-5	-	CAREGDIYQPQHF	TGTGCTAGGGAAGGGGACATTTATCAGCCCCAGCATTTT
TRBV9	-	TRBJ2-2	few	CASSGRGFTGELFF	TGTGCCAGCAGCGGACGGGGGTTCACCGGGGAGCTGTTTTTT
TRBV20-1	-	TRBJ2-1	-	CSAPGFHEQFF	TGCAGTGCCCCAGGGTTTCATGAGCAGTTCTTC
TRBV5-1	-	TRBJ2-5	-	CASSLVSGLQETQYF	TGCGCCAGCAGCTTGGTGTCTGGGCTACAAGAGACCCAGTACTTC
TRBV7-9	TRBD1	TRBJ1-1	-	CASSSGQGLNTEAFF	TGTGCCAGCAGCTCCGGACAGGGGTTGAACACTGAAGCTTTCTTT
TRBV11-2	TRBD2	TRBJ2-1	-	CASSLVLGLAGGFYNEQFF	TGTGCCAGCAGCTTAGTATTGGGGCTAGCGGGAGGCTTCTACAATGAGCAGTTCTTC
TRBV18	-	TRBJ1-4	-	CASSPRDINEKLFF	TGTGCCAGCTCACCGAGGGACATTAATGAAAAACTGTTTTTT
TRBV10-2	-	TRBJ2-7	-	CASSSTGRGEQYF	TGCGCCAGCAGCTCCACAGGGAGGGGCGAGCAGTACTTC
TRBV2	-	TRBJ2-2	-	CASSEFGRGYGSTGELFF	TGTGCCAGCAGTGAATTTGGCAGGGGATACGGTAGCACCGGGGAGCTGTTTTTT
TRBV5-1	TRBD1	TRBJ2-5	few	CASSSQGAEETQYF	TGCGCCAGCAGCAGCCAGGGGGCCGAAGAGACCCAGTACTTC
TRBV7-6	TRBD2	TRBJ2-5	-	CASSLASGRSGTQYF	TGTGCCAGCAGCTTAGCTAGCGGGAGGAGTGGGACCCAGTACTTC
TRBV28	-	TRBJ1-3	-	CASRKPGNTIYF	TGTGCCAGCAGGAAGCCTGGAAACACCATATATTTT
TRBV4-1	TRBD1	TRBJ1-1	-	CASSQRTGSPYTEAFF	TGCGCCAGCAGCCAACGGACAGGGTCCCCCTACACTGAAGCTTTCTTT
TRBV7-9	TRBD2	TRBJ2-3	-	CASTDAGDRDTQYF	TGTGCCAGCACAGACGCGGGAGACAGAGATACGCAGTATTTT
TRBV28	TRBD2	TRBJ2-7	-	CASTRPGTSGYEQYF	TGTGCCAGCACACGCCCGGGGACTAGCGGGTACGAGCAGTACTTC
TRBV28	-	TRBJ1-2	-	CASHVGAGYGYTF	TGTGCTTCCCACGTAGGGGCCGGCTATGGCTACACCTTC
TRBV10-3	TRBD1	TRBJ1-1	few	CAIRTGTGNTEAFF	TGTGCCATCAGGACCGGGACAGGGAACACTGAAGCTTTCTTT
TRBV9	TRBD2	TRBJ2-5	-	CASSVGGQAGGQETQYF	TGTGCCAGCAGCGTAGGAGGGCAGGCCGGGGGGCAAGAGACCCAGTACTTC
TRBV4-1	-	TRBJ1-3	-	CASSPIFGRGNTIYF	TGCGCCAGCAGCCCGATATTCGGTCGGGGAAACACCATATATTTT
TRBV19	TRBD1	TRBJ1-2	-	CASSPQTGGNYGYTF	TGTGCCAGTAGTCCCCAGACAGGGGGCAACTATGGCTACACCTTC
TRBV13	-	TRBJ1-1	-	CASSLGSGTEAFF	TGTGCCAGCAGCTTAGGCTCAGGGACTGAAGCTTTCTTT
TRBV5-1	TRBD1	TRBJ2-7	-	CASKPGGNEQYF	TGCGCCAGCAAGCCAGGGGGAAACGAGCAGTACTTC
TRBV7-3	TRBD2	TRBJ2-2	-	CASSFGPGGLAGELFF	TGTGCCAGCAGCTTCGGTCCGGGAGGATTGGCCGGGGAGCTGTTTTTT
TRBV5-1	-	TRBJ1-1	once	CASSPRTDSQKAFF	TGCGCCAGCAGCCCCAGAACGGACAGTCAAAAAGCTTTCTTT
TRBV30	-	TRBJ1-1	-	CAWTLNTEAFF	TGTGCCTGGACCTTGAACACTGAAGCTTTCTTT
TRBV15	TRBD1	TRBJ1-2	-	CATSAEGQGNYGYTF	TGTGCCACCAGCGCCGAGGGACAGGGAAACTATGGCTACACCTTC
TRBV14	-	TRBJ2-5	-	CASSQDQVPYNEQYF	TGTGCCAGCAGCCAAGATCAGGTACCCTACAATGAGCAGTACTTC
TRBV2	TRBD2	TRBJ2-1	-	CASKGTSGSNEQFF	TGTGCCAGCAAGGGGACTAGCGGGAGTAATGAGCAGTTCTTC
TRBV11-2	TRBD1	TRBJ1-1	-	CASSPYRGRKTEAFF	TGTGCCAGCAGCCCGTACAGGGGTCGTAAGACTGAAGCTTTCTTT
TRBV4-1	TRBD1	TRBJ1-2	-	CASSLWSDRDERGYTF	TGCGCCAGCAGCCTGTGGTCGGACAGGGACGAGCGCGGCTACACCTTC
TRBV20-1	-	TRBJ1-1	-	CSARWMGGAFF	TGCAGTGCTAGATGGATGGGGGGAGCTTTCTTT
TRBV28	-	TRBJ2-1	-	CASSFRGVYNEQFF	TGTGCCAGCAGTTTCAGGGGAGTCTACAATGAGCAGTTCTTC
TRBV28	TRBD2	TRBJ2-7	-	CASSLSGRGDEQYF	TGTGCCAGCAGTTTAAGCGGGAGAGGCGACGAGCAGTACTTC
TRBV4-2	-	TRBJ2-2	-	CASSQDMGRKLVTGELFF	TGTGCCAGCAGCCAAGATATGGGCAGGAAACTGGTCACCGGGGAGCTGTTTTTT
TRBV6-5	TRBD1	TRBJ2-7	-	CASSYSGTAYEQYF	TGTGCCAGCAGTTACTCGGGGACAGCCTACGAGCAGTACTTC
TRBV5-1	-	TRBJ2-3	-	CASRGVSTDTQYF	TGCGCCAGCCGAGGCGTTAGCACAGATACGCAGTATTTT
TRBV6-5	-	TRBJ2-7	once	CASSYGGALRYEQYF	TGTGCCAGCAGTTACGGCGGAGCGCTCCGCTACGAGCAGTACTTC
TRBV5-6	TRBD1	TRBJ1-1	-	CASSFTGEPEAFF	TGTGCCAGCAGCTTCACAGGGGAACCTGAAGCTTTCTTT